What follows describes a single T cell receptor beta chain. TCRdb's table, derived via immunoSEQ multiplex PCR, lists solely in-frame clones and lacks some. The data hold roughly 230,000 clones, with 90% observed a single time. This entry belongs to a study of cytomegalovirus exposure and HLA in healthy donors. Study as a whole: The approximately 600 first-cohort repertoires shared a platform with the 130 or so validation repertoires, as reported in a later analysis.

V was clipped by 8 bases and J by 6 bases, with 17 bases between them. From germline, CDR1 is SEHNR and CDR2 FQNEAQ (reference sequence). The CDR3 totals 14 residues. V gene TRBV7-9 combines with J gene TRBJ2-1, with D uncertain. Material for sequencing was PBMCs. This clonotype was obtained from a woman in her 30s in good health and CMV-seronegative. The CDR3 DNA reads TGTGCCAGCGGGCTAGGTTTCGGTGTCAATGAGCAGTTCTTC. Translated: CASGLGFGVNEQFF.